The source of this TCR beta chain is a study of Ad26.COV2.S vaccination and SARS-CoV-2 variants (dated by TCRdb to about 2021). About the full investigation: The specificity and breadth of SARS-CoV-2-reactive T cell receptors after Ad26.COV2.S vaccination were assessed by TCRbeta repertoire sequencing. A total of 32 samples were included in the TCR-sequenced set, comprising roughly 20 Ad26.COV2.S vaccine recipients, 5 placebo recipients and 8 SARS-CoV-2 convalescent individuals. The research as a whole found: After vaccination, spike-specific CD8+ and CD4+ T cell responses were reported to show substantial breadth. Vaccine and placebo recipients had comparable non-spike TCR breadth, which fits with the vaccine containing only spike. The authors noted that the TCR breadth and depth analyses may have underestimated total T cell responses. Spike-specific TCR breadth was higher in Ad26.COV2.S recipients than in placebo recipients (P = 0.0014).

As concerns this clone: This receptor's antigen is unknown. Base qualities are not provided; no much larger clone lies one nucleotide away.

TCRbeta CDR3 regions were sequenced with the immunoSEQ Assay. After extraction, genomic DNA underwent amplification by bias-controlled multiplex PCR, followed by high-throughput sequencing. As for the original processing: To quantify the absolute abundance of every unique TCRbeta CDR3 region, sequences were collapsed and filtered. Usable DNA was measured by amplifying reference genes present in all nucleated cells, and TCRbeta template counts were normalized to that usable DNA to estimate T cell fraction. Repertoire TCRs were annotated as SARS-CoV-2-specific by exact matching of V gene, CDR3 amino acid sequence and J gene to a known reactive TCR set. The reference SARS-CoV-2 TCR set was derived from MIRA and filtered for enrichment in COVID-19-positive ImmuneCODE repertoires, a step that removed public or cross-reactive TCRs. Based on the MIRA antigens, annotated TCRs were further analysed at the level of specific ORF or position within ORF. Breadth was defined as annotated unique rearrangements over total unique productive rearrangements; depth was the summed frequency of those rearrangements. Two-sided Wilcoxon rank-sum tests were used to compare TCR breadth between groups. Drawn from immuneACCESS, this table holds only the in-frame rearrangements with V and J called that TCRdb kept. Clones are partly lost; checked studies trace under half to an unresolved V gene and leave the rest unexplained. The V and J calls and clone size are taken from that table; D and trimming were inferred from the DNA. In this sample the table shows nearly 95,000 clones, approximately 82% of which occur a single time. Together, the top ten hold 15% to 20% of the sample.

Sample time point, as interpreted from the label and publication: individuals recovered from natural SARS-CoV-2 infection. V sheds 1 base and J sheds 0 bases, leaving 18 bases between their ends. The CDR3 runs 18 amino acids, cysteine and phenylalanine included. Only the CDR3 DNA is retained, 54 bases long and in frame from the first base. As encoded in the germline V gene, CDR1 is MGHRA while CDR2 is YSYEKL. This TCR derives from a human donor who had recovered from COVID-19. The chain joins TRBV4-1 to TRBJ1-2; a weak D assignment points to TRBD1 (6 bases agree). The sequences come from peripheral blood, collected after recovery from COVID-19. The nucleotides are TGCGCCAGCAGCCAAGGATTTAGCGTGGACAGAGCTAACTATGGCTACACCTTC. This encodes CASSQGFSVDRANYGYTF.